The source of this T cell receptor (beta chain) is a study of cytomegalovirus exposure and HLA in healthy donors. The PCR had 60 Vbeta and 13 Jbeta primers. Measured with immunoSEQ multiplex PCR; TCRdb has only the in-frame clones, and not every one. Among over 95,000 clones listed, approximately 71% were seen once. CDR1 and CDR2 (germline): SEHNR, FQNEAQ (reference sequence). Between the trimmed V and J ends, which lost 7 bases and 7 bases, there was a span of 20 bases. CDR3 length: 15 residues. The TCR originated in a female donor in good health and CMV-seronegative. Sequencing used PBMCs. The V gene is TRBV7-9, the J gene TRBJ1-5; maybe TRBD1 (6 bases). The CDR3 loop is CASTSGWGRVQPQHF. CDR3 coding DNA: TGTGCCAGCACCTCGGGGTGGGGGCGCGTCCAGCCCCAGCATTTT.